This T cell receptor (beta chain) was sequenced for a study of neoadjuvant nivolumab and ipilimumab in lung cancer. This clone was detected once. Its specificity is not known. Assay used: immunoSEQ multiplex PCR; TCRdb lists only in-frame clones, some missing. The sample holds approximately 21,000 clones, 82% seen once. Overall study findings and caveats: Compared with tumor-adjacent uninvolved lung, resected tumors showed greater richness and clonality. Resected-tumor TCR richness correlated positively with pretherapy blood richness. From pretherapy to surgery, tumor richness and clonality rose with dual therapy. Only a small number of samples underwent TCR sequencing.

CDR3 length: 17 amino acids. Germline loops: CDR1 SGDLS, CDR2 YYNGEE. Germline trimming cut 3 bases from V and 4 bases from J; bases unmatched to any gene: 15. The sequencing used peripheral blood, collected before neoadjuvant nivolumab, alone or with ipilimumab. V and J are TRBV9 and TRBJ2-5, with 7 bases identical to TRBD2. The sequence was obtained from an adult with non-small cell lung cancer. The CDR3 loop reads CASSAYGGSNSVETQYF. The CDR3 coding sequence is TGTGCCAGCAGCGCATACGGGGGGTCTAATTCTGTAGAGACCCAGTACTTC.